One T cell receptor beta chain is described in this entry. The CDR3 runs 13 residues. Germline values: CDR1 DFQATT, CDR2 SNEGSKA (reference sequence). V was shortened by 6 bases and J by 1 base, with 9 bases between the two germline ends. Unique molecular identifiers were incorporated when the TCRbeta library was constructed. TCRdb processed the PCR reads anew with MiXCR; each CDR3 protein has one entry. This table has hundreds of thousands of distinct CDR3 sequences, about an eighth appearing once. This sample was taken from a study of T-cell reconstitution after alpha-beta-depleted transplantation in children.

The source was PBMCs, collected before TCRalphabeta/CD19-depleted stem cell transplant. V is TRBV20-1 and J is TRBJ2-2; no firm D call. The source is a girl aged 2 to 10 with congenital amegakaryocytic thrombocytopenia, due to receive a stem cell transplant. The CDR3 protein is CSALDLNTGELFF. The DNA of the CDR3 is TGCAGTGCACTCGACTTGAACACCGGGGAGCTGTTTTTT.